This T cell receptor beta chain is drawn from a study of blood T cell repertoires in COVID-19. Overall study context: The United States, Italy and Spain were the sources of the acute and convalescent COVID-19 samples.

Exposed study participants had met a COVID-19 case within 2 weeks before entry. Clones were read by immunoSEQ multiplex PCR, and TCRdb kept only the in-frame ones, dropping some. The sample holds about 300,000 clones, roughly nine tenths seen once. From germline, CDR1 is SGHDT and CDR2 YYEEEE. The V gene lost 4 bases and the J gene lost 2 bases, with 13 bases spanning the gap. CDR3 length: 14 amino acids. Sequencing input: PBMCs or T cells enriched from blood (not recorded which). This receptor was identified in a woman aged 50 to 65 who had been exposed to COVID-19. The V and J genes are TRBV5-6 and TRBJ2-7; tentatively, D is TRBD1 or TRBD2 (5 bases each). The CDR3 sequence is CASSMGPRPYEQYF. CDR3 nucleotides: TGTGCCAGCAGCATGGGACCGCGGCCCTACGAGCAGTACTTC. The whole variable domain, filled in from reference TRBV5-6 and TRBJ2-7, reads DAGVTQSPTHLIKTRGQQVTLRCSPKSGHDTVSWYQQALGQGPQFIFQYYEEEERQRGNFPDRFSGHQFPNYSSELNVNALLLGDSALYLCASSMGPRPYEQYFGPGTRLTVT.